This T cell receptor beta chain was recorded in a study of immune evolution from preneoplasia to lung adenocarcinoma. Study-wide results and limits: T cell clonality was higher in KRAS-mutant than EGFR-mutant or wild-type nodules.

Here immunoSEQ multiplex PCR was the method, and the copy in TCRdb shows in-frame clones only, minus some. The data hold approximately 5,000 clones, with 70% to 90% observed a single time. Two lung cancer pathologists independently confirmed each histologic diagnosis. The germline V and J ends were trimmed by 6 bases and 3 bases, with 17 bases remaining between them. There are 15 residues in the CDR3. Germline CDR1 reads MNHNY; CDR2 reads SVGAGI (reference sequence). As concerns this clone: Its matching antigen is unknown.

The sequenced material came from FFPE atypical adenomatous hyperplasia tissue from the lung. As to subset: atypical adenomatous hyperplasia (AAH), lung preneoplasia. This rearrangement joins TRBV6-6 to TRBJ1-2; D ambiguous. The clonotype was recovered from a person between 65 and 80 years old with lung adenocarcinoma. CDR3 region: CASRMRGGGDYGYTF. In DNA, the CDR3 is TGTGCCAGCAGGATGCGGGGAGGTGGGGACTATGGCTACACCTTC.